These 5 T cell receptor beta chains were all obtained from the same sample, sequenced in a study of cytomegalovirus exposure and HLA in healthy donors. Use of 60 Vbeta and 13 Jbeta primers characterized the PCR. The repertoire was sequenced with immunoSEQ multiplex PCR; TCRdb's copy has only in-frame clones and lacks some. The table lists roughly 250,000 clones, 80% of them singletons. Sequenced sample: PBMCs. These receptors originate from a girl aged 2-10 years in good health and CMV-seronegative.

The rearrangement links TRBV7-2 to TRBJ1-5; D is ambiguous. V lost 1 base to trimming and J lost 5 bases, with 15 bases between them. Per germline, CDR1 SGHTA and CDR2 FQGNSA. The CDR3 covers 16 residues. CDR3 protein: CASSLEPRAGYQPQHF. The DNA of the CDR3 is TGTGCCAGCAGCTTAGAACCGAGGGCTGGGTATCAGCCCCAGCATTTT.

In this sample, this clone turned up a few times. V is TRBV14 and J is TRBJ1-4; weak D call: TRBD1 (5 bases). There are 13 residues in the CDR3. Germline values: CDR1 SGHDN, CDR2 FVKESK. The V and J ends lost 0 bases and 8 bases respectively, with 7 bases between them. This CDR3 reads CASSQEGREKLFF. The CDR3, as DNA: TGTGCCAGCAGCCAAGAGGGGCGCGAAAAACTGTTTTTT.

The J gene is TRBJ2-5, the V gene TRBV30; D is unresolved. The V gene's germline CDR1 is GTSNPN and CDR2 SVGIG (reference sequence). The CDR3 spans 12 residues. The V gene lost 3 bases and the J gene lost 5 bases, with 10 bases spanning the gap. CDR3 amino acids: CAWRTVGETQYF. The CDR3 nucleotides are TGTGCCTGGAGGACTGTCGGGGAGACCCAGTACTTC.

The chain joins TRBV28 to TRBJ2-1; unclear D gene. CDR3 size: 15 residues. Trimming pared 7 bases from V and 1 base from J, leaving 14 bases between. Germline CDR1 and CDR2: MDHEN and SYDVKM. For the CDR3, the DNA is TGTGCCAGCACCGCTCTATCCGGGTCCTACAATGAGCAGTTCTTC. Its protein is CASTALSGSYNEQFF.

This clone was seen only a few times. The V call is TRBV5-1, the J call TRBJ2-3, with D perhaps matching TRBD1 (5 bases). This CDR3 is built from 16 residues. CDR1 SGHRS and CDR2 YFSETQ come from the germline V gene. V lost 2 bases and J lost 3, with 16 bases in between. CDR3 DNA sequence: TGCGCCAGCAGCTTAGACAGCGTGATACAGACAGATACGCAGTATTTT. Protein: CASSLDSVIQTDTQYF.